This passage covers 20 T cell receptor beta chains from one sample sequenced in a study of vaccination and CD4 T cells after COVID-19. Time point reported: late sampling 161 to 241 days after vaccination in three convalescent patients. A single record per CDR3 protein comes from TCRdb applying MiXCR to the PCR reads. The sample holds 25,000 to 30,000 distinct CDR3 sequences, 45% to 65% seen once. Here the sequenced sample was CD4+ T cells from blood, taken about 7 months after SARS-CoV-2 vaccination. The receptor set was obtained from a human donor who had recovered from COVID-19.

V is TRBV20-1 and J is TRBJ2-2, with 7 bases lining up with TRBD2. V shed 6 bases, J shed 6 bases, and the junction held 10 bases outside the gene matches. Germline V gene sequence: CDR1 DFQATT, CDR2 SNEGSKA (reference sequence). The CDR3 is made up of 14 amino acids. Here the CDR3 reads CSATSGNFAGELFF. The CDR3 bases are TGCAGTGCAACGAGCGGGAATTTCGCCGGGGAGCTGTTTTTT.

On this clonotype: The DNA is omitted, as the CDR3 cannot be located on it reliably, and the CDR3 follows TCRdb's listing. The chain has TRBV4-1 and TRBJ2-2; TRBD2, the table's D call, was not compared with the DNA. The CDR3 extends over 18 residues, inclusive of both ends. The germline V gene has CDR1 MGHRA and CDR2 YSYEKL. CDR3 protein: CASSPGLAGEQYFGELFF.

In this sample, this clonotype turned up a few times. V and J are TRBV6-5 and TRBJ1-1; the D is unclear. The V gene's germline CDR1 is MNHEY and CDR2 SVGAGI. The V end was cut by 0 bases, the J end by 6 bases, with 8 bases between. The CDR3 loop spans 13 amino acids. CDR3 protein: CASSYSWAAEAFF. The CDR3 DNA reads as TGTGCCAGCAGTTACTCATGGGCGGCTGAAGCTTTCTTT.

This chain joins TRBV6-1 and TRBJ1-1; D gene uncertain. There are 11 residues in the CDR3. In germline, CDR1 is MNHNS, CDR2 SASEGT. V dropped 6 bases and J dropped 2 bases, with 4 bases sitting between them. The CDR3 bases are TGTGCCAGCAGCCACAACACTGAAGCTTTCTTT. It yields the protein CASSHNTEAFF.

The chain carries TRBV7-8 and TRBJ2-1, with a tentative D call TRBD1 (6 bases). Between the trimmed V and J ends, which lost 1 base and 4 bases, there was a span of 8 bases. This CDR3 contains 14 residues. Germline V gene data show CDR1 as SGHVS and CDR2 as FQNEAQ. As DNA, the CDR3 is TGTGCCAGCAGCTTAGGTGGACAGTACAATGAGCAGTTCTTC. Its translation: CASSLGGQYNEQFF. Drawing the rest from reference TRBV7-8 and TRBJ2-1, the complete variable domain is GAGVSQSPRYKVAKRGQDVALRCDPISGHVSLFWYQQALGQGPEFLTYFQNEAQLDKSGLPSDRFFAERPEGSVSTLKIQRTQQEDSAVYLCASSLGGQYNEQFFGPGTRLTVL.

The chain employs TRBV19 and TRBJ1-1; 9 nucleotides align to TRBD1. From germline, CDR1 is LNHDA and CDR2 SQIVND (reference sequence). With 4 bases clipped from V and 9 bases from J, the junction kept 6 bases outside the gene matches. CDR3 length: 13 residues. The CDR3 DNA reads TGTGCCAGTAGTAGGGACAGGGCGTCACAAGCTTTCTTT. Protein sequence: CASSRDRASQAFF.

The CDR3 nucleotides read TGTGCCAGCACCAAGCCGCCAGGGCCAAAAGCTTTCTTT. Translated, it gives CASTKPPGPKAFF. The V call is TRBV28, the J call TRBJ1-1, with a possible D match to TRBD1 (5 bases). The V end was cut by 7 bases, the J end by 9 bases, with 18 bases between. Germline loops: CDR1 MDHEN, CDR2 SYDVKM. This CDR3 spans 13 amino acids.

V usage is TRBV19 and J usage is TRBJ2-7; 8 bases match TRBD1. CDR1 is LNHDA and CDR2 is SQIVND in the germline V gene (reference sequence). The CDR3 totals 13 residues. V lost 7 bases to trimming and J lost 5 bases; unmatched junction nucleotides: 7. The CDR3, as DNA: TGTGCCAGTAATTACAGGGGGAGTCACGAGCAGTACTTC. This sequence encodes CASNYRGSHEQYF.

The chain recombines TRBV20-1 with TRBJ2-7, with 8 positions matching TRBD2. CDR3 length equals 16 residues. The V segment lost 0 bases and the J segment 3 bases; nucleotides outside the gene matches: 10. Germline V gene lookup returns CDR1 DFQATT and CDR2 SNEGSKA (reference sequence). The chain's CDR3 is CSARDLTSVFYYEQYF. The DNA of the CDR3 is TGCAGTGCTAGAGACTTGACTAGCGTTTTCTACTACGAGCAGTACTTC.

This chain connects TRBV19 to TRBJ2-3; D remains unclear. V was pared by 4 bases and J by 3 bases, with 8 bases between. The CDR3 covers 13 residues. Germline V gene lookup returns CDR1 LNHDA and CDR2 SQIVND (reference sequence). CDR3 residues: CASSTTETDTQYF. The CDR3, as DNA: TGTGCCAGTAGTACGACCGAAACAGATACGCAGTATTTT.

This clonotype is termed medium-sized. This rearrangement joins TRBV6-4 to TRBJ2-2; 9 nucleotides line up with TRBD2. CDR3 length: 15 residues. The V and J ends lost 2 bases and 3 bases, in that order; junction bases with no gene match: 1. Germline V lookup: CDR1 MRHNA, CDR2 SNTAGT. The CDR3 coding sequence is TGTGCCAGCAGTGACGGCGGGAGGGACACCGGGGAGCTGTTTTTT. It yields the protein CASSDGGRDTGELFF.

The chain recombines TRBV25-1 with TRBJ2-3; D possibly corresponds to TRBD1 (6 bases). V lost 8 bases and J lost 3, with 12 bases in between. The CDR3 extends over 13 amino acids. Looked up from germline, CDR1 is MGHDK and CDR2 is SYGVNS. The DNA for the CDR3 is TGTGCCAGCGAAACCGGGACAACAGATACGCAGTATTTT. This encodes CASETGTTDTQYF.

The chain joins TRBV20-1 to TRBJ2-1; the D gene is possibly TRBD2 (6 bases). The V and J ends lost 6 bases and 6 bases respectively, with 18 bases between them. This CDR3 is built from 14 residues. Germline CDR1 is DFQATT and CDR2 is SNEGSKA (reference sequence). Written as DNA, the CDR3 is TGCAGTGCCAAATCGGACTACCGAGCCAATGAGCAGTTCTTC. It yields the protein CSAKSDYRANEQFF.

This clonotype was counted a few times. The J gene is TRBJ2-5, the V gene TRBV28; D gene uncertain. CDR1 and CDR2 from the germline V gene are MDHEN and SYDVKM. This CDR3 contains 12 residues. V was cut by 5 bases and J by 7 bases, with 11 bases left in between. The CDR3 DNA reads as TGTGCCAGCAGTGAAAGGAAGGCGACCCAGTACTTC. Translating gives CASSERKATQYF.

The sample holds a few counts of this clonotype. The genes are TRBV28 and TRBJ1-6, with D tentatively TRBD1 (5 bases). The CDR3 consists of 13 residues. Trimming stripped 4 bases from V and 10 bases from J, with 11 bases between. Germline CDR1 and CDR2: MDHEN and SYDVKM. The CDR3 DNA sequence: TGTGCCAGCAGTTATGAGGGGTGGTCACCCCTCCACTTT. Encoded protein: CASSYEGWSPLHF. Looking up the rest from reference TRBV28 and TRBJ1-6 gives the full variable domain: DVKVTQSSRYLVKRTGEKVFLECVQDMDHENMFWYRQDPGLGLRLIYFSYDVKMKEKGDIPEGYSVSREKKERFSLILESASTNQTSMYLCASSYEGWSPLHFGNGTRLTVT.

The rearrangement uses TRBV2 and TRBJ2-7, with 7 bases lining up with TRBD1. The germline V gene encodes CDR1 SNHLY and CDR2 FYNNEI. Trimming took 4 bases from V and 2 from J; bases not matched to a gene: 2. This CDR3 has 13 residues. CDR3 DNA: TGTGCCAGCAGTGGGGGACAGACCTACGAGCAGTACTTC. This codes for CASSGGQTYEQYF.

This clonotype was seen a handful of times. The chain employs TRBV7-6 and TRBJ2-3; 9 bases fit TRBD2. This CDR3 has 13 residues. Trimming removed 7 bases from V and 5 bases from J; junction bases left unmatched: 4. The germline CDR1 and CDR2 sequences are SGHVS and FNYEAQ. This CDR3 is CASKGLAGDTQYF. The CDR3 DNA follows: TGTGCCAGCAAGGGACTAGCCGGAGATACGCAGTATTTT.

This chain connects TRBV19 to TRBJ2-7; 7 positions match TRBD2. V was clipped by 1 base and J by 1 base; unmatched bases: 1. The CDR3 has 14 amino acids. Germline CDR1 and CDR2: LNHDA and SQIVND (reference sequence). The CDR3 loop is CASSIAGGSYEQYF. The CDR3 DNA is TGTGCCAGTAGTATAGCGGGGGGTTCCTACGAGCAGTACTTC.

The V gene is TRBV7-9, the J gene TRBJ2-1; D tentatively fits TRBD1 or TRBD2 (5 bases each). This CDR3 has 15 residues. V lost 5 bases and J lost 5, with 16 bases in between. CDR1 and CDR2 (germline): SEHNR, FQNEAQ (reference sequence). The CDR3 reads CASSPNRDVNNEQFF. The CDR3 DNA reads as TGTGCCAGCAGCCCGAACCGGGACGTCAACAATGAGCAGTTCTTC.

The chain is built from TRBV4-2 and TRBJ2-3; D is unclear. The CDR3 runs 12 residues. The V gene lost 4 bases and the J gene lost 4 bases, with 6 bases spanning the gap. Germline CDR1 and CDR2: LGHNA and YNFKEQ. CDR3 protein: CASSPIADTQYF. Written as DNA, the CDR3 is TGTGCCAGCAGCCCCATAGCAGATACGCAGTATTTT.